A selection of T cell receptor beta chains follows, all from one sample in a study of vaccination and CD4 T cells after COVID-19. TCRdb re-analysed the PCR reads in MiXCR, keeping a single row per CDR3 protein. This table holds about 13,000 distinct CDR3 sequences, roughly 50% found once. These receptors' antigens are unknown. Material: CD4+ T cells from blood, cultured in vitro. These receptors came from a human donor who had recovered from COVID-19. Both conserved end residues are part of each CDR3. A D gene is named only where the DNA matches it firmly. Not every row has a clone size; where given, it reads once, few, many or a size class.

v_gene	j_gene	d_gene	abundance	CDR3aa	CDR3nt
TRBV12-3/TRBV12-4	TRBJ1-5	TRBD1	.	CASSGDRATKSNQPQHF	TGTGCCAGCAGTGGGGACAGGGCCACAAAGAGCAATCAGCCCCAGCATTTT
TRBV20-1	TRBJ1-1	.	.	CSARKTGSEAFF	TGCAGTGCTAGAAAAACAGGGTCTGAAGCTTTCTTT
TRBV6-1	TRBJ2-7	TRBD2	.	CASSRRTGGLAGGPRNEQYF	TGTGCCAGCAGTCGGCGGACAGGAGGACTAGCGGGAGGACCCCGCAACGAGCAGTACTTC
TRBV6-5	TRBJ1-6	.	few	CASSYAAENNSPLHF	TGTGCCAGCAGTTACGCGGCAGAAAATAATTCACCCCTCCACTTT
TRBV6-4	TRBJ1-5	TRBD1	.	CASPAQGGGSNQPQHF	TGTGCCAGCCCTGCCCAGGGGGGCGGCAGCAATCAGCCCCAGCATTTT
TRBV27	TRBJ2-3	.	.	CASSHGGTDTQYF	TGTGCCAGCAGTCATGGGGGCACAGATACGCAGTATTTT
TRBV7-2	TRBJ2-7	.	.	CASIESQGIAYEQYF	TGTGCCAGCATCGAATCCCAGGGTATCGCCTACGAGCAGTACTTC
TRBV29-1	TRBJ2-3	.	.	CSVEGRFADTQYF	TGCAGCGTCGAGGGCAGGTTTGCAGATACGCAGTATTTT
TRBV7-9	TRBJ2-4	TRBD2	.	CASSLAGGRAKNIQYF	TGTGCCAGCAGCTTAGCGGGAGGGAGAGCCAAAAACATTCAGTACTTC
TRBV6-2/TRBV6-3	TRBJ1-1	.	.	CASSYSISPGQEEAFF	TGTGCCAGCAGTTACTCGATCTCCCCGGGGCAGGAGGAAGCTTTCTTT
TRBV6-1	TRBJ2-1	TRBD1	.	CASSEADRNEQFF	TGTGCCAGCAGTGAAGCGGACAGGAATGAGCAGTTCTTC
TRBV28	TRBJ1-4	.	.	CASSLLQVLRTNEKLFF	TGTGCCAGCAGTTTATTACAGGTTCTGAGGACTAATGAAAAACTGTTTTTT
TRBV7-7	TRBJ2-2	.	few	CASSRGRGELFF	TGTGCCAGCAGCAGGGGCCGGGGGGAGCTGTTTTTT
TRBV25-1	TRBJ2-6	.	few	CASGSGANVLTF	TGTGCCAGTGGGTCTGGGGCCAACGTCCTGACTTTC
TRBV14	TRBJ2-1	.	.	CASSLYNEQFF	TGTGCCAGCAGCCTGTACAATGAGCAGTTCTTC
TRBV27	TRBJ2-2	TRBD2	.	CASSRLAGVTGELFF	TGTGCCAGCAGTCGACTAGCGGGAGTTACCGGGGAGCTGTTTTTT
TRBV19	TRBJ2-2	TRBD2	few	CASSMHRSGLAGGRELFF	TGTGCCAGTAGTATGCATCGTTCGGGACTAGCGGGAGGGCGGGAGCTGTTTTTT
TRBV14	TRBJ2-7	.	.	CASSQQVGGEQYF	TGTGCCAGCAGCCAACAAGTAGGGGGCGAGCAGTACTTC
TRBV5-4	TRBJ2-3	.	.	CASSLGPGVPDTQYF	TGTGCCAGCAGCTTGGGTCCGGGGGTCCCAGATACGCAGTATTTT
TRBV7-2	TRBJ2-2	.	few	CASSLWERNTGELFF	TGTGCCAGCAGCTTATGGGAGCGGAACACCGGGGAGCTGTTTTTT
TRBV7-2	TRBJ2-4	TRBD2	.	CASSSHIGLAGGAKNIQYF	TGTGCCAGCAGCTCTCACATCGGACTAGCGGGAGGGGCCAAAAACATTCAGTACTTC
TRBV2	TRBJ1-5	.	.	CASRQAYSNQPQHF	TGTGCCAGCAGGCAGGCCTATAGCAATCAGCCCCAGCATTTT
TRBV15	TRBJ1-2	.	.	CATSRDRAADGYTF	TGTGCCACCAGCAGAGACAGGGCAGCCGATGGCTACACCTTC
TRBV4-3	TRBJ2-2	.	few	CASSQLAVLGTGELFF	TGCGCCAGCAGCCAACTGGCGGTCCTAGGGACCGGGGAGCTGTTTTTT
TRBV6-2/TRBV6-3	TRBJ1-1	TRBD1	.	CASSLLRGTEAFF	TGTGCCAGCAGCCTACTCAGGGGGACTGAAGCTTTCTTT
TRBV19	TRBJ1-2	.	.	CASKEFGRNYGYTF	TGTGCCAGTAAAGAGTTTGGGAGAAACTATGGCTACACCTTC
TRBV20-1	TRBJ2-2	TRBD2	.	CSARDPGLAVANTGELFF	TGCAGTGCTAGAGACCCGGGACTAGCGGTCGCGAACACCGGGGAGCTGTTTTTT